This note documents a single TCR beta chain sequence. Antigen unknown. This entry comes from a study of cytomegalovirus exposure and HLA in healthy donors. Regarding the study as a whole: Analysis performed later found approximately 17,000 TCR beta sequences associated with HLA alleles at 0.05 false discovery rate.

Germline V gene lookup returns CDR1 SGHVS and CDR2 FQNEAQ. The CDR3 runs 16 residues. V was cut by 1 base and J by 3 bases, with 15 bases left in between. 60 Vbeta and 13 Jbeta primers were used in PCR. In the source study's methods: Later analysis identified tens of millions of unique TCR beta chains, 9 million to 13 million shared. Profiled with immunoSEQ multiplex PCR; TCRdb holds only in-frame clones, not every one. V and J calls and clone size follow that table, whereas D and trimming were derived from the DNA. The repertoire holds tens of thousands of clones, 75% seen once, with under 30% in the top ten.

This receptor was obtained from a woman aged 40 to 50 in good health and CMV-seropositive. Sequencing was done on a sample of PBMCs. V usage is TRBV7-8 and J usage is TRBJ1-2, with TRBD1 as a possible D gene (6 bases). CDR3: CASSLGSRGGDYGYTF. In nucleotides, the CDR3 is TGTGCCAGCAGCTTAGGATCGAGAGGGGGGGACTATGGCTACACCTTC.